This T cell receptor beta chain was profiled in a study of post-analysis software for immune sequencing data. Study as a whole: The cohort encompassed relapsing-remitting, secondary progressive and progressive-relapsing multiple sclerosis disease courses.

Overall study findings and caveats: Batch-mates among the samples co-clustered strongly by F measure. TRBV5-6, TRBV5-1 and TRBV20-1 were among several TRBV segments more frequent in patients than controls.

Unique molecular identifiers tagged the TCR beta cDNA libraries. The source material, roughly 0.9 to 11 million T cells, gave rise to 500,000 or so cDNA molecules. TCRdb fed the PCR reads into MiXCR, producing one record per CDR3 protein. Of hundreds of thousands of distinct CDR3 sequences in the sample, 36% were seen once. CDR3 size: 14 residues. V lost 3 bases to trimming and J lost 1 base, with 9 bases between them. The germline CDR1 and CDR2 sequences are LGHDT and YNNKEL (reference sequence). This clonotype was observed a few times. Its antigen is as yet unknown. The origin of this receptor is a girl aged 10 to 17 with multiple sclerosis. The chain recombines TRBV3-1 with TRBJ1-1, with D possibly being TRBD1 (6 bases). Material for sequencing was blood. The CDR3 loop is CASSHIQGNTEAFF. CDR3 DNA sequence: TGTGCCAGCAGCCACATACAGGGGAACACTGAAGCTTTCTTT.